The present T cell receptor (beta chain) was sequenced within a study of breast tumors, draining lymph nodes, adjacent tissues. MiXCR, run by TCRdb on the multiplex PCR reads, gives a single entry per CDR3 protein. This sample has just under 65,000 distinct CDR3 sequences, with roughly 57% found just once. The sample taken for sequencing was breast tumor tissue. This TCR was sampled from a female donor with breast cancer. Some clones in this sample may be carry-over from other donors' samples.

This chain's CDR3 is CSVAGGPTGELFF. CDR3 nucleotides: TGCAGCGTTGCGGGAGGGCCGACCGGGGAGCTGTTTTTT. The chain joins TRBV29-1 to TRBJ2-2, with 8 bases that match TRBD2. Germline V gene data show CDR1 as SQVTM and CDR2 as ANQGSEA. The V gene end was trimmed by 4 bases and the J gene end by 5 bases; junction bases not matched to a gene: 3. The CDR3 consists of 13 residues.